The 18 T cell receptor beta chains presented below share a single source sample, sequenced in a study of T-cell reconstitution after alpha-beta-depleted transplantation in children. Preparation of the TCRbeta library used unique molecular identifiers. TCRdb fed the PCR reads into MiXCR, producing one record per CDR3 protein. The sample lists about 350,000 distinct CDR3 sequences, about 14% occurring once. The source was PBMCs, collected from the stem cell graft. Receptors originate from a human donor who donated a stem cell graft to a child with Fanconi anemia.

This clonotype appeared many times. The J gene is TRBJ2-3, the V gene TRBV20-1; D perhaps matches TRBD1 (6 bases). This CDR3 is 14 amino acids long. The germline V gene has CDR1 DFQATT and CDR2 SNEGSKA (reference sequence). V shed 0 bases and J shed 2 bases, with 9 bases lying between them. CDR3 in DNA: TGCAGTGCTAGAGATAACAGGGTCACAGATACGCAGTATTTT. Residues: CSARDNRVTDTQYF.

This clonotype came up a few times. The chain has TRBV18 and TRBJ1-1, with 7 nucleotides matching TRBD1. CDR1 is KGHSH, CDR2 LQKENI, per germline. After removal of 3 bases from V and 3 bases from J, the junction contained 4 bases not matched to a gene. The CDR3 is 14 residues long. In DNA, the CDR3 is TGTGCCAGCTCACCCGACAGGGTGGACACTGAAGCTTTCTTT. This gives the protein CASSPDRVDTEAFF. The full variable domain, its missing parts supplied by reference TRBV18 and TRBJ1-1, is NAGVMQNPRHLVRRRGQEARLRCSPMKGHSHVYWYRQLPEEGLKFMVYLQKENIIDESGMPKERFSAEFPKEGPSILRIQQVVRGDSAAYFCASSPDRVDTEAFFGQGTRLTVV.

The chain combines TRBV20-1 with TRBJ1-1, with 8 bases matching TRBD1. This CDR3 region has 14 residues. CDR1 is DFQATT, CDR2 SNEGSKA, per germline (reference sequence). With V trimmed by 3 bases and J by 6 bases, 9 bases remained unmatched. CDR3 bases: TGCAGTGCTAGCCCGACAGGGGTAAATTCTGAAGCTTTCTTT. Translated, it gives CSASPTGVNSEAFF.

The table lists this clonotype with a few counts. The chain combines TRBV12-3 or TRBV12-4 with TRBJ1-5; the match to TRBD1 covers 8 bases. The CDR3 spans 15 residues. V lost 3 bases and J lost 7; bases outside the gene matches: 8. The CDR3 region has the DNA TGTGCCAGCAGTTTCTCCCAGGGGGCGGGACAGCCCCAGCATTTT. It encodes CASSFSQGAGQPQHF.

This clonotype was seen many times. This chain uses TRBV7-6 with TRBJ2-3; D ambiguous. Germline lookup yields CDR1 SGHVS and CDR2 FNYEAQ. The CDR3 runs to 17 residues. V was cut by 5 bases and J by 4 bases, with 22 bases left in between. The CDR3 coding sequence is TGTGCCAGCAGCAGGCTGATTCCCGGTACTGTCGCAGATACGCAGTATTTT. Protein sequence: CASSRLIPGTVADTQYF.

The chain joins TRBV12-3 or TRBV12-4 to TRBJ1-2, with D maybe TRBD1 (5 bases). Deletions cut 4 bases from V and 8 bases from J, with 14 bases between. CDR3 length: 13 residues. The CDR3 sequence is CASSSSDRSGYTF. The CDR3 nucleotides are TGTGCCAGCAGTTCCTCCGACAGATCCGGCTACACCTTC.

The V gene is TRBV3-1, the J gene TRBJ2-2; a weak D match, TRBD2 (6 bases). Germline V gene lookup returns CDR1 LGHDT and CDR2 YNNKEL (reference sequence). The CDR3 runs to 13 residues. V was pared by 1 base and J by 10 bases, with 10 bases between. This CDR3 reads CASSQVWGEELFF. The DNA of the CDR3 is TGTGCCAGCAGCCAAGTGTGGGGGGAGGAGCTGTTTTTT. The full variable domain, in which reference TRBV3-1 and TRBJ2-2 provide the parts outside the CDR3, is DTAVSQTPKYLVTQMGNDKSIKCEQNLGHDTMYWYKQDSKKFLKIMFSYNNKELIINETVPNRFSPKSPDKAHLNLHINSLELGDSAVYFCASSQVWGEELFFGEGSRLTVL.

For the CDR3, the DNA is TGTGCCAGCAGGCCAGGGGTAGGCGGCACTGAAGCTTTCTTT. Amino acid sequence: CASRPGVGGTEAFF. The rearrangement uses TRBV28 and TRBJ1-1; a possible D gene is TRBD1 (6 bases). This CDR3 is 14 amino acids long. Trimming pared 6 bases from V and 4 bases from J, leaving 15 bases between. Per germline, CDR1 MDHEN and CDR2 SYDVKM.

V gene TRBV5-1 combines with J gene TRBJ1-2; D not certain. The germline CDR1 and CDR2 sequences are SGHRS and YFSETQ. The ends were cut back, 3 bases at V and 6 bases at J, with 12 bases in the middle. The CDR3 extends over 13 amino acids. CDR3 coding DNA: TGCGCCAGCAGCTCCCAAGGGCGAGATGGCTACACCTTC. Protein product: CASSSQGRDGYTF.

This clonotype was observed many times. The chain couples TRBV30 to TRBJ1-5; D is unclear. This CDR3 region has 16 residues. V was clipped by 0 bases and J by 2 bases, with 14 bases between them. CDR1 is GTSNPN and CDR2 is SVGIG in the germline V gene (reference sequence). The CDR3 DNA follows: TGTGCCTGGAGTGTACTGAGTGGTGGGGGCAATCAGCCCCAGCATTTT. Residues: CAWSVLSGGGNQPQHF.

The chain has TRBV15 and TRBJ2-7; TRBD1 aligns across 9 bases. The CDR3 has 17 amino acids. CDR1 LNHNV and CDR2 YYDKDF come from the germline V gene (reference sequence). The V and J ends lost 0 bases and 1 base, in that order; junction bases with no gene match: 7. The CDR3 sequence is CATSRDLTGGRSYEQYF. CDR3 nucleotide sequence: TGTGCCACCAGCAGAGATCTCACAGGGGGCCGGTCCTACGAGCAGTACTTC.

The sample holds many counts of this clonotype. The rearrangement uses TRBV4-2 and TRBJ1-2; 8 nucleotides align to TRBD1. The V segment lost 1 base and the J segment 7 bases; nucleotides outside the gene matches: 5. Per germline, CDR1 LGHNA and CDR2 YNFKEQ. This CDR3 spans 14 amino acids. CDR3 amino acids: CASSQVAGGRGYTF. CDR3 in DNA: TGTGCCAGCAGCCAAGTCGCAGGGGGCCGTGGCTACACCTTC.

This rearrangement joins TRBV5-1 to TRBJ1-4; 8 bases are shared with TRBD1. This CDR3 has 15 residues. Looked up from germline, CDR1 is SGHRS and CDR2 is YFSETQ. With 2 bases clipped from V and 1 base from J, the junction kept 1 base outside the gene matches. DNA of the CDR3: TGCGCCAGCAGCTTTGGACAGGGAACTAATGAAAAACTGTTTTTT. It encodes CASSFGQGTNEKLFF.

This CDR3 reads CASSRGLGTGELFF. The CDR3, as DNA: TGTGCCAGCAGCCGGGGGCTGGGGACCGGGGAGCTGTTTTTT. The chain couples TRBV6-1 to TRBJ2-2; D tentatively fits TRBD1 or TRBD2 (6 bases each). The CDR3 totals 14 residues. V was shortened by 6 bases and J by 5 bases, with 13 bases between the two germline ends. CDR1 is MNHNS and CDR2 is SASEGT in the germline V gene.

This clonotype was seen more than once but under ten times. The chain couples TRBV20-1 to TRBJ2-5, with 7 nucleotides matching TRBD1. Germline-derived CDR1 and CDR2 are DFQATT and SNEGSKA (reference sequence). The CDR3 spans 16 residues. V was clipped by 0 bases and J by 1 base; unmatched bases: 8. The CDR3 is CSARDPPGQTQETQYF. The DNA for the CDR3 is TGCAGTGCTAGAGATCCCCCGGGACAGACCCAAGAGACCCAGTACTTC.

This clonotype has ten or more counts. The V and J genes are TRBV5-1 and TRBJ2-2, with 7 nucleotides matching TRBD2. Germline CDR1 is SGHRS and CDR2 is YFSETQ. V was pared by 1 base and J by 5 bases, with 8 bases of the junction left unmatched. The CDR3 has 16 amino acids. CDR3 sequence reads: CASSLQAGFATGELFF. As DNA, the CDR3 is TGCGCCAGCAGCTTGCAAGCGGGGTTCGCGACCGGGGAGCTGTTTTTT. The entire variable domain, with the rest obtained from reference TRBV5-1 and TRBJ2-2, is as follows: KAGVTQTPRYLIKTRGQQVTLSCSPISGHRSVSWYQQTPGQGLQFLFEYFSETQRNKGNFPGRFSGRQFSNSRSEMNVSTLELGDSALYLCASSLQAGFATGELFFGEGSRLTVL.

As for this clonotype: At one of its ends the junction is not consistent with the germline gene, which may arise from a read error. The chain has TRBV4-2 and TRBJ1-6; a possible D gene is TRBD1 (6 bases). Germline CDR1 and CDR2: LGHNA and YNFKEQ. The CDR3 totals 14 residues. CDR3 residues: CTSSQGQGNSPLHF. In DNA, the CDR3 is TGTACCAGCAGCCAAGGGCAGGGGAACTCACCCCTCCACTTT.

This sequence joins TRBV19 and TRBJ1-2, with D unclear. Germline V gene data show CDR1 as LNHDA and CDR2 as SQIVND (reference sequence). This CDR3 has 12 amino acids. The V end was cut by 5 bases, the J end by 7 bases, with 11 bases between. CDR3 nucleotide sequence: TGTGCCAGTAGTGACCGTTTAACTGGCTACACCTTC. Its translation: CASSDRLTGYTF. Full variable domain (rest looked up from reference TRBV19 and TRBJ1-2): DGGITQSPKYLFRKEGQNVTLSCEQNLNHDAMYWYRQDPGQGLRLIYYSQIVNDFQKGDIAEGYSVSREKKESFPLTVTSAQKNPTAFYLCASSDRLTGYTFGSGTRLTVV.